What follows is one TCR beta chain and its context. The source of the sample is a study of shared clonotypes between healthy human individuals. Libraries were prepared by immunoSEQ multiplex PCR; TCRdb keeps only in-frame clonotypes and omits some of them. The data show about 2.4 million clones, 80% to 95% seen once. This CDR3 is 18 amino acids long. Trimming removed 4 bases from V and 4 bases from J; junction bases left unmatched: 10. In germline, CDR1 is SGHNT, CDR2 YYREEE (reference sequence). The TCR originated in a man aged 18 to 30 in good health. Some clones in this sample may be carry-over from other donors' samples. The sequenced sample consisted of naive CD4+ T cells from PBMCs. The subset: CD45RA+ positively selected. This chain joins TRBV5-4 and TRBJ2-5; TRBD2 matches 16 bases. CDR3 bases: TGTGCCAGCAGCCCCGGGACTAGCGGGAGGGCTGGGGTAGAGACCCAGTACTTC. It codes for CASSPGTSGRAGVETQYF.